This TCR beta chain stems from a study of OX40 agonist ivuxolimab in advanced cancers. The table came from immunoSEQ multiplex PCR; TCRdb's copy has only in-frame clones and leaves some out. The sample has about 83,000 clones, around 84% seen once; the top ten hold 7.3%. CDR3 size: 16 residues. V shed 2 bases and J shed 1 base, with 12 bases lying between them. The germline CDR1 and CDR2 sequences are ENHRY and SYGVKD. This material consisted of CD4+ or CD8+ T cells sorted from blood, taken in a trial of the OX40 agonist ivuxolimab. The source is an adult with an advanced solid tumor such as melanoma, head and neck, liver or kidney cancer. This rearrangement joins TRBV10-3 to TRBJ1-5; D not resolved. The CDR3 region has the DNA TGTGCCATCAGTGAGGGACTCCGTACGAGCAATCAGCCCCAGCATTTT. This codes for CAISEGLRTSNQPQHF.